This T cell receptor (beta chain) was identified in a study of blood T cells in healthy people across ages. Study observations and caveats: Possibly, changes in expanded clonotypes were confounded because donor CMV status was unknown.

Those donating, healthy Caucasian individuals from Russia, were aged about 6 to 90. The CDR3 loop spans 18 amino acids. With 6 bases removed from V and 4 bases from J, the gap between germline ends came to 24 bases. Germline CDR1 MDHEN, CDR2 SYDVKM. Together with a sample-barcoded 5' primer, a J-beta primer mix was included in a second PCR lasting about 7 to 12 cycles. Each of the cDNA molecules was tagged by a template-switch adaptor with 12 random nucleotides. TCRdb re-derived calls from the 5' RACE reads in MiXCR, one entry per CDR3 protein. The sample consists of about 640,000 distinct CDR3 sequences, about 30% of them appearing once. A word on this clonotype: Its target is unknown.

The V gene is TRBV28, the J gene TRBJ2-2; maybe TRBD1 (5 bases). Material for sequencing was blood. The origin of this receptor is a woman older than 75 in good health. CDR3 protein: CASSPALDRQRPTGELFF. CDR3 DNA: TGTGCCAGCAGCCCAGCGTTGGATAGACAGCGACCCACCGGGGAGCTGTTTTTT.